These 18 T cell receptor beta chains were sequenced from one sample in a study of early T cells in non-severe SARS-CoV-2 infection. TCRdb independently ran MiXCR on the 5' RACE reads; one entry per CDR3 protein. This table holds roughly 30,000 distinct CDR3 sequences, under 6% found once. Sequencing input: whole blood. The receptors here all came from an adult who was a healthcare worker with PCR-confirmed SARS-CoV-2 infection or an uninfected control (not recorded which).

This clonotype occurred many times. This chain joins TRBV12-3 or TRBV12-4 and TRBJ2-5, with TRBD2 identical over 10 bases. This CDR3 spans 18 amino acids. J gave up 6 bases and V 2 bases, and 15 bases lay outside the gene matches. CDR3 in DNA: TGTGCCAGCAGTTTACGTACGGGGACTAGCGCGTGGGAAAAGACCCAGTACTTC. The encoded protein is CASSLRTGTSAWEKTQYF.

Remarks on this clonotype: This could be a read error, since a much larger clone is one nucleotide away. This sequence joins TRBV4-2 and TRBJ2-7; 8 bases agree with TRBD2. The CDR3 has 15 amino acids. Germline CDR1 reads LGHNA; CDR2 reads YNFKEQ. CDR3 in amino acids: CAGSQDTSGSYEQYF. As DNA, the CDR3 is TGTGCCGGCAGCCAAGATACTAGCGGCTCCTACGAGCAGTACTTC.

This clonotype was picked up many times. The genes are TRBV5-4 and TRBJ2-3; the D is unclear. The CDR3 has 14 residues. V lost 0 bases and J 2 bases, leaving 7 bases between the germline ends. CDR1 is SGHNT, CDR2 YYREEE, per germline (reference sequence). The CDR3 nucleotides are TGTGCCAGCAGCTTGGCCGTACCCACAGATACGCAGTATTTT. Encoded protein: CASSLAVPTDTQYF.

This clonotype was detected ten times or more. This chain connects TRBV29-1 to TRBJ2-3; D call uncertain. This CDR3 has 11 amino acids. V shed 4 bases and J shed 5 bases, with 7 bases lying between them. CDR1 SQVTM and CDR2 ANQGSEA come from the germline V gene. The CDR3 sequence is CSVVTVDTQYF. The CDR3 nucleotides read TGCAGCGTTGTCACTGTAGATACGCAGTATTTT.

This clonotype has only a few counts. The chain joins TRBV5-1 to TRBJ2-3, with D tentatively TRBD2 (6 bases). Trimming stripped 2 bases from V and 1 base from J, with 8 bases between. Germline V gene lookup returns CDR1 SGHRS and CDR2 YFSETQ. The CDR3 totals 14 residues. The CDR3: CASSFGGGTDTQYF. The CDR3 DNA follows: TGCGCCAGCAGCTTCGGCGGGGGCACAGATACGCAGTATTTT. The full variable domain, its missing parts supplied by reference TRBV5-1 and TRBJ2-3, is KAGVTQTPRYLIKTRGQQVTLSCSPISGHRSVSWYQQTPGQGLQFLFEYFSETQRNKGNFPGRFSGRQFSNSRSEMNVSTLELGDSALYLCASSFGGGTDTQYFGPGTRLTVL.

The chain employs TRBV4-3 and TRBJ2-7, with TRBD1 matching 8 bases. Germline lookup yields CDR1 LGHNA and CDR2 YSLEER. CDR3 size: 15 residues. V dropped 4 bases and J dropped 2; count of bases not matched to a gene: 7. The CDR3 here is CASSLWPGGPYEQYF. DNA of the CDR3: TGCGCCAGCAGCCTCTGGCCAGGGGGCCCCTACGAGCAGTACTTC.

This clonotype was seen at least ten times. The rearrangement links TRBV5-1 to TRBJ2-3; 8 bases match TRBD2. The V segment lost 2 bases and the J segment 1 base; nucleotides outside the gene matches: 3. The CDR3 totals 15 residues. Germline CDR1 is SGHRS and CDR2 is YFSETQ. The CDR3 bases are TGCGCCAGCAGCTTAAAAGCGGGGGGCACAGATACGCAGTATTTT. This translates into CASSLKAGGTDTQYF.

The chain uses TRBV2 and TRBJ1-2, with a possible D match to TRBD1 (5 bases). This CDR3 is 14 amino acids long. The V end was cut by 6 bases, the J end by 6 bases, with 17 bases between. Germline V CDR1 and CDR2: SNHLY, FYNNEI. The CDR3 bases are TGTGCCAGCAGCCCGAAAGGGGTGGGCAATGGCTACACCTTC. As protein: CASSPKGVGNGYTF. Together with reference TRBV2 and TRBJ1-2, the CDR3 gives the full variable domain: EPEVTQTPSHQVTQMGQEVILRCVPISNHLYFYWYRQILGQKVEFLVSFYNNEISEKSEIFDDQFSVERPDGSNFTLKIRSTKLEDSAMYFCASSPKGVGNGYTFGSGTRLTVV.

Sample share makes this clonotype medium-sized (0.01 to 0.1%). The genes are TRBV12-3 or TRBV12-4 and TRBJ1-6, with 7 bases matching TRBD1. The CDR3 consists of 14 residues. J lost 10 bases, V lost 4 bases, and 7 bases had no gene match. The CDR3: CASSSSGGGSPLHF. DNA for the CDR3: TGTGCCAGCAGTTCATCAGGGGGTGGATCACCCCTCCACTTT.

This clonotype was counted at least ten times. The chain is built from TRBV7-3 and TRBJ2-1; possibly TRBD1 or TRBD2 for D (5 bases each). Germline CDR1 and CDR2: SGHTA and FQGTGA. CDR3 length: 16 residues. V shed 2 bases and J shed 9 bases, with 20 bases lying between them. The CDR3: CASSLQGRGSGTEQFF. CDR3 nucleotides: TGTGCCAGCAGCTTACAGGGTAGAGGTTCAGGGACTGAGCAGTTCTTC.

The chain carries TRBV7-8 and TRBJ2-1; no clear D. CDR3 size: 13 residues. Germline assignment: CDR1 SGHVS and CDR2 FQNEAQ. CDR3: CAGSFLAYNEQFF. The CDR3 bases are TGTGCGGGGTCGTTTCTGGCCTACAATGAGCAGTTCTTC.

This clonotype appeared a few times. This may be a read error, as it is one base from a much larger clone. CDR3 DNA sequence: TGTGCCTGCAGTCCTCCTGGGACAGTCAATGAGCAGTTCTTC. Translated, it gives CACSPPGTVNEQFF. The rearrangement joins TRBV28 to TRBJ2-1; 7 positions match TRBD1. The CDR3 consists of 14 residues. Germline lookup yields CDR1 MDHEN and CDR2 SYDVKM.

V is TRBV29-1 and J is TRBJ2-5; 9 nucleotides align to TRBD1. The junction had 4 bases not matched to a gene; V was cut back by 8 bases and J by 3 bases. The CDR3 loop spans 12 amino acids. Germline values: CDR1 SQVTM, CDR2 ANQGSEA. CDR3 loop: CSPRTGEETQYF. The CDR3 nucleotides are TGCAGCCCCCGGACAGGGGAAGAGACCCAGTACTTC.

The CDR3: CASSPHTDQPQHF. The CDR3 DNA is TGTGCCAGCTCACCACACACAGATCAGCCCCAGCATTTT. The V call is TRBV18, the J call TRBJ1-5; D is ambiguous. Per germline, CDR1 KGHSH and CDR2 LQKENI. The CDR3 spans 13 residues. V lost 1 base and J 5 bases, leaving 6 bases between the germline ends.

This clonotype was found many times. This chain links TRBV12-3 or TRBV12-4 with TRBJ1-2; no clear D. The CDR3 covers 12 residues. The V end lost 7 bases, the J end lost 10 bases, and 16 bases lay between the germline ends. The chain's CDR3 is CASKWELGTYTF. The CDR3, as DNA: TGTGCCAGCAAATGGGAACTTGGCACCTACACCTTC.

This clonotype was recorded many times. This chain links TRBV28 with TRBJ1-2, with D perhaps matching TRBD1 (6 bases). Per germline, CDR1 MDHEN and CDR2 SYDVKM. Trimming stripped 3 bases from V and 6 bases from J, with 8 bases between. This CDR3 has 12 amino acids. CDR3 in DNA: TGTGCCAGCAGTTTTGGGGGGCATGGCTACACCTTC. Translated, it gives CASSFGGHGYTF.

V usage is TRBV29-1 and J usage is TRBJ1-2; possibly TRBD1 for D (5 bases). Germline lookup yields CDR1 SQVTM and CDR2 ANQGSEA. With 7 bases removed from V and 4 bases from J, the gap between germline ends came to 10 bases. The CDR3 spans 11 residues. The CDR3 DNA reads TGCAGCGAAGCAGGGAGCTATGGCTACACCTTC. The encoded protein is CSEAGSYGYTF.

The chain is built from TRBV12-3 or TRBV12-4 and TRBJ2-7; possibly TRBD2 for D (5 bases). Trimming removed 5 bases at V and 3 bases at J, with 14 bases between. The CDR3 is 14 residues long. The CDR3 here is CASSRRAGDYEQYF. The CDR3 nucleotides are TGTGCCAGCAGTCGCCGTGCCGGGGACTACGAGCAGTACTTC.